This TCR beta chain was retrieved from a study of blood T cell repertoires in COVID-19. Study-level information: The analysed material was cDNA or gDNA that came from T cells, B-cell-depleted T cells, or PBMCs.

This clone occurred a few times. Patients of the Seattle cohort, enrolled during active infection, were followed longitudinally. From germline, CDR1 is GTSNPN and CDR2 SVGIG (reference sequence). The V gene lost 1 base and the J gene lost 6 bases, with 10 bases spanning the gap. The CDR3 runs 14 residues. Here immunoSEQ multiplex PCR was the method, and the copy in TCRdb shows in-frame clones only, minus some. The repertoire has approximately 250,000 clones, about 88% of them found once; the top ten carry about 5.2%. The sequencing sample was made of peripheral blood. The J gene is TRBJ1-6, the V gene TRBV30, with D tentatively TRBD1 (5 bases). This TCR was recovered from a woman between 55 and 75 years old with COVID-19, enrolled during active disease. In DNA, the CDR3 is TGTGCCTGGAGTGCTGGGGCGTTTAATTCACCCCTCCACTTT. The encoded protein is CAWSAGAFNSPLHF.